Detailed here is one T cell receptor beta chain. Its target is not known. Unmatched junction bases numbered 4, after V lost 3 bases and J lost 12 bases. CDR1 SGHVS and CDR2 FQNEAQ come from the germline V gene. The CDR3 is 11 residues long. Researchers took blood at baseline, on cycle 4 day 1, and on cycle 7 day 1. The data were taken from a study of OX40 agonist ivuxolimab in advanced cancers. Overall study: It was permissible to have had prior anti-PD-1, anti-PD-L1 or anti-CTLA-4 therapy, and around 43% had some. Study-level points and caveats: Specificity for antigen went undetermined in the expanded peripheral T cells. Nonresponders included some who also had low normalized T-cell clonal expansion.

Repertoires were generated with immunoSEQ multiplex PCR, while TCRdb's copy carries only in-frame clones and drops some. The sample includes 50,000 to 65,000 clones, 80% to 90% of them seen just once. This sequence was found in an adult with an advanced solid tumor such as melanoma, head and neck, liver or kidney cancer. This sequence joins TRBV7-8 and TRBJ1-1; 7 nucleotides agree with TRBD1. The sample here was CD4+ or CD8+ T cells sorted from blood, taken in a trial of the OX40 agonist ivuxolimab. The DNA of the CDR3 is TGTGCCAGCAGCTTCGGACAGGAAACTTTCTTT. Its translation is CASSFGQETFF.